A selection of T cell receptor beta chains follows, all from one sample in a study of chemoradiotherapy in HPV16-positive cancers. The repertoire was sequenced with immunoSEQ multiplex PCR; TCRdb's copy has only in-frame clones and lacks some. The sample includes 20,000 to 25,000 clones, approximately 84% of them seen just once. Specimen: blood, collected from a patient who underwent chemoradiotherapy. These TCRs come from a human donor with HPV-associated anogenital cancer. The CDR3 runs from the conserved cysteine through the conserved F or W. The D gene is left open where the match is weak. Clone size appears in some rows only: once, few, many, or a class for an expanded clone.

length: 16; size: .; J: TRBJ2-3; V: TRBV6-5; D: .; DNA: TGTGCCAGCAGTTACTCGAGTCAGCCTAGCACAGATACGCAGTATTTT; CDR3: CASSYSSQPSTDTQYF
length: 14; size: .; J: TRBJ1-6; V: TRBV2; D: .; DNA: TGTGCCAGCCTAGTTTTTGGTGGGGGCGTACCCCTCCACTTT; CDR3: CASLVFGGGVPLHF
length: 13; size: once; J: TRBJ2-7; V: TRBV5-4; D: TRBD2; DNA: TGTGCCAGCAGCTCCCGGACTAGCAACGAGCAGTACTTC; CDR3: CASSSRTSNEQYF
length: 17; size: .; J: TRBJ2-1; V: TRBV19; D: TRBD2; DNA: TGTGCCAGTAGTTTCCGTATAGGAGCGGGAGGGAACAATGAGCAGTTCTTC; CDR3: CASSFRIGAGGNNEQFF
length: 16; size: medium-sized; J: TRBJ2-6; V: TRBV19; D: .; DNA: TGTGCCGCCTCGGGACCCACTTCCCCTGGGGCCAACGTCCTGACTTTC; CDR3: CAASGPTSPGANVLTF
length: 16; size: .; J: TRBJ1-4; V: TRBV30; D: TRBD1; DNA: TGTGCCTGGAGTGTAGTTGGGAGGGGGCGCGGTGAAAAACTGTTTTTT; CDR3: CAWSVVGRGRGEKLFF
length: 13; size: .; J: TRBJ2-2; V: TRBV5-4; D: .; DNA: TGTGCCAGCAGCTTGGGGAAGGCCGGGGAGCTGTTTTTT; CDR3: CASSLGKAGELFF
length: 13; size: .; J: TRBJ2-1; V: TRBV29-1; D: .; DNA: TGCAGCGTTGAACCCTGGGGGGAAGGTGAGCAGTTCTTC; CDR3: CSVEPWGEGEQFF
length: 14; size: .; J: TRBJ1-1; V: TRBV6-1; D: .; DNA: TGTGCCAGCAGTGCTCAAGGGGTGAGGACTGAAGCTTTCTTT; CDR3: CASSAQGVRTEAFF
length: 16; size: .; J: TRBJ1-2; V: TRBV19; D: .; DNA: TGTGCCAGTAGTATAGCCGAGGGGGTATCGAACTATGGCTACACCTTC; CDR3: CASSIAEGVSNYGYTF
length: 16; size: once; J: TRBJ1-6; V: TRBV4-3; D: .; DNA: TGCGCCAGCAGCCAAGGATTAGGAACAGGGAATTCACCCCTCCACTTT; CDR3: CASSQGLGTGNSPLHF
length: 17; size: .; J: TRBJ1-1; V: TRBV14; D: TRBD1; DNA: TGTGCCAGCAGCCAAGGGTTGACAGGGGCGTCGGGCACTGAAGCTTTCTTT; CDR3: CASSQGLTGASGTEAFF
length: 15; size: .; J: TRBJ2-7; V: TRBV30; D: .; DNA: TGTGCCTGGAGTGTAGCGGGGCAGGGGGTCTACGAGCAGTACTTC; CDR3: CAWSVAGQGVYEQYF
length: 14; size: .; J: TRBJ2-7; V: TRBV27; D: .; DNA: TGTGCCAGCAGGGGAGACTATATGGGCTACGAGCAGTACTTC; CDR3: CASRGDYMGYEQYF
length: 19; size: .; J: TRBJ2-2; V: TRBV21-1; D: .; DNA: TGTGCCAGCAGCAAAGCCTTCCGGGGGGGACAGGGGAATCCCGGGGAGCTGTTTTTT; CDR3: CASSKAFRGGQGNPGELFF
length: 15; size: .; J: TRBJ1-1; V: TRBV6-5; D: .; DNA: TGTGCCAGCAGCCGGACGCCCAGGGGCGTCACTGAAGCTTTCTTT; CDR3: CASSRTPRGVTEAFF
length: 14; size: once; J: TRBJ2-7; V: TRBV29-1; D: .; DNA: TGCAGCGTTGAAGGAGGCAGGGGGGGCTACGAGCAGTACTTC; CDR3: CSVEGGRGGYEQYF
length: 14; size: .; J: TRBJ1-2; V: TRBV7-2; D: .; DNA: TGTGCCAGCAGCTCCCTTGGGGTCTTCTATGGCTACACCTTC; CDR3: CASSSLGVFYGYTF
length: 17; size: once; J: TRBJ2-5; V: TRBV4-2; D: TRBD2; DNA: TGTGCCAGCAGCCAATACCTTGCAGCGGGGGGCCAAGAGACCCAGTACTTC; CDR3: CASSQYLAAGGQETQYF
length: 13; size: .; J: TRBJ1-1; V: TRBV29-1; D: .; DNA: TGCAGCGTTGAGAGGGGAGAGAACACTGAAGCTTTCTTT; CDR3: CSVERGENTEAFF
length: 14; size: .; J: TRBJ1-4; V: TRBV6-5; D: .; DNA: TGTGCCAGCAGTTACAGGGTAACTAATGAAAAACTGTTTTTT; CDR3: CASSYRVTNEKLFF
length: 13; size: once; J: TRBJ1-5; V: TRBV2; D: .; DNA: TGTGCCAGCAGTCTAGCAGAAGGACGGCCCCAGCATTTT; CDR3: CASSLAEGRPQHF
length: 14; size: .; J: TRBJ1-5; V: TRBV6-6; D: .; DNA: TGTGCCAGCAGCCGGGAGGACAGAAATCAGCCCCAGCATTTT; CDR3: CASSREDRNQPQHF
length: 17; size: .; J: TRBJ2-7; V: TRBV18; D: .; DNA: TGTGCCAGCTCACCCCAGGGGCGAGCGGGACGTTACTACGAGCAGTACTTC; CDR3: CASSPQGRAGRYYEQYF
length: 15; size: .; J: TRBJ2-7; V: TRBV7-5; D: .; DNA: TGTGCCAGAAGTCACGACAGGGCCTTTGGGAACGAGCAGTACTTC; CDR3: CARSHDRAFGNEQYF
length: 13; size: .; J: TRBJ1-1; V: TRBV6-5; D: .; DNA: TGTGCCAGCAGCCCATCGATTAACACTGAAGCTTTCTTT; CDR3: CASSPSINTEAFF
length: 17; size: .; J: TRBJ2-3; V: TRBV7-2; D: TRBD1; DNA: TGTGCCAGCAGCTTAGCGGGTGGGACAGGGTCCACAGATACGCAGTATTTT; CDR3: CASSLAGGTGSTDTQYF
length: 14; size: .; J: TRBJ2-3; V: TRBV11-3; D: .; DNA: TGTGCCAGCAGCCCCGGGCGGGGCACAGATACGCAGTATTTT; CDR3: CASSPGRGTDTQYF
length: 14; size: once; J: TRBJ2-7; V: TRBV7-9; D: .; DNA: TGTGCCAGCAGCTTCCTAGCGCTCTCCTACGAGCAGTACTTC; CDR3: CASSFLALSYEQYF
length: 15; size: few; J: TRBJ2-3; V: TRBV5-6; D: .; DNA: TGTGCCAGCAGCTTGGGCGGGCCTAGCACAGATACGCAGTATTTT; CDR3: CASSLGGPSTDTQYF
length: 13; size: .; J: TRBJ1-2; V: TRBV5-1; D: .; DNA: TGCGCCAGCAGCTACCAGGGTAGCGAGGGCTACACCTTC; CDR3: CASSYQGSEGYTF
length: 15; size: .; J: TRBJ1-3; V: TRBV10-3; D: TRBD1; DNA: TGTGCCATCAGTGAGTCGACAGGGACTGGAAACACCATATATTTT; CDR3: CAISESTGTGNTIYF
length: 14; size: .; J: TRBJ1-2; V: TRBV18; D: .; DNA: TGTGCCAGCTCACCTACCGGGGATCTCTATGGCTACACCTTC; CDR3: CASSPTGDLYGYTF
length: 12; size: .; J: TRBJ2-2; V: TRBV5-1; D: .; DNA: TGCGCCAGTGACTTGGACACCGGGGAGCTGTTTTTT; CDR3: CASDLDTGELFF
length: 14; size: .; J: TRBJ2-3; V: TRBV7-2; D: .; DNA: TGTGCCAGCAGCTTAGATCTAGGTCCAGATACGCAGTATTTT; CDR3: CASSLDLGPDTQYF
length: 16; size: .; J: TRBJ1-2; V: TRBV4-1; D: .; DNA: TGCGCCAGCAGCCAAGTTTTAGCTGGGGGGAACTATGGCTACACCTTC; CDR3: CASSQVLAGGNYGYTF
length: 15; size: .; J: TRBJ1-6; V: TRBV2; D: TRBD1; DNA: TGTGCCAGCAGTGCCGACAGGGGGTGGAGTTCACCCCTCCACTTT; CDR3: CASSADRGWSSPLHF
length: 18; size: .; J: TRBJ2-6; V: TRBV27; D: .; DNA: TGTGCCAGCAGTTTAGGGTACCAGGGCGCCCCTGGGGCCAACGTCCTGACTTTC; CDR3: CASSLGYQGAPGANVLTF
length: 14; size: .; J: TRBJ2-5; V: TRBV10-3; D: .; DNA: TGTGCCATCAGTGGGGGCACAAAACAAGAGACCCAGTACTTC; CDR3: CAISGGTKQETQYF
length: 16; size: .; J: TRBJ2-5; V: TRBV7-9; D: TRBD2; DNA: TGTGCCAGCAGCTTCAGGACCGGCGGCGGGGGAGAGACCCAGTACTTC; CDR3: CASSFRTGGGGETQYF
length: 13; size: .; J: TRBJ1-3; V: TRBV25-1; D: .; DNA: TGTGCCAGCACCAAGCCGGGTTGGAACACCATATATTTT; CDR3: CASTKPGWNTIYF
length: 14; size: .; J: TRBJ1-6; V: TRBV27; D: TRBD1; DNA: TGTGCCAGCAACCGACAGGGGCCTAACTCACCCCTCCACTTT; CDR3: CASNRQGPNSPLHF